This T cell receptor beta chain was identified in a study of a mutant IDH1 vaccine in newly diagnosed glioma. Regarding the study as a whole: Among all patients, vaccine-induced immune responses occurred in around 94%.

Clones were read by immunoSEQ multiplex PCR, and TCRdb kept only the in-frame ones, dropping some. Of 35,000 to 40,000 clones listed, roughly 79% are singletons. Specified time point: week 23, last vaccination. Each dose delivered 300 ug of mutant IDH1 20-mer peptide subcutaneously with imiquimod. Donor diagnoses consisted of new WHO grade 3 or 4 IDH1-mutant, ATRX-lost astrocytomas. To note about this clone: Its antigen remains unknown.

The material sequenced was PBMCs, taken from a glioma patient whose treatment included an IDH1 peptide vaccine. The sequence was obtained from a man aged 35 to 55 with glioma.

CDR3 sequence reads: CASSLGVGLIYEQYF. CDR3 sequence (DNA): TGTGCCAGCAGCTTAGGGGTGGGACTTATCTACGAGCAGTACTTC. The chain has TRBV7-2 and TRBJ2-7; possibly TRBD2 for D (6 bases). V was cut by 1 base and J by 3 bases, with 13 bases left in between. CDR1 SGHTA and CDR2 FQGNSA come from the germline V gene. The CDR3 has 15 amino acids.